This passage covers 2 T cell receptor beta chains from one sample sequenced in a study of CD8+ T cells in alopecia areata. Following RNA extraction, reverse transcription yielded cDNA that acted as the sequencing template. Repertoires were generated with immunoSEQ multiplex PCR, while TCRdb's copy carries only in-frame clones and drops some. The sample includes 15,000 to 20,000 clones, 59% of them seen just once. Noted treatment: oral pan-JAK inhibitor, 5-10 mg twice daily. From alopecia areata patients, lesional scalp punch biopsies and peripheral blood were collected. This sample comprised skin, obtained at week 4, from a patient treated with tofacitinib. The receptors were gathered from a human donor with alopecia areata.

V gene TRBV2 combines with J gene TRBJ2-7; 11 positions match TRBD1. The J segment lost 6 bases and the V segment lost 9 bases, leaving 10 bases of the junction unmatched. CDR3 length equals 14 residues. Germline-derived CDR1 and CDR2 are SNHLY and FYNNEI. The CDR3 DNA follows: TGTGCCAGTTGCCCCGGGACAGGGGGACTCGAGCAGTACTTC. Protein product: CASCPGTGGLEQYF.

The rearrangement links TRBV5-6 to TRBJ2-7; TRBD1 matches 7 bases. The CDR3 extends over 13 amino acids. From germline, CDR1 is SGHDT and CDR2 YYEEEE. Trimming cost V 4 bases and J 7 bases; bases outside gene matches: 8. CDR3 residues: CASSPGQRREQYF. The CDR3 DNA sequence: TGTGCCAGCAGCCCGGGACAGCGAAGGGAGCAGTACTTC.